A selection of T cell receptor beta chains follows, all from one sample in a study of vaccination effects on CD4 cells after COVID-19. No antigen has been identified for these receptors. TCRdb keeps only in-frame clones here, not all; method: immunoSEQ multiplex PCR. This table has approximately 60,000 clones, just over 70% appearing once. The source material was CD4+ T cells from PBMCs cultured without peptide, sampled before COVID-19 vaccination. The origin of the receptors is a human donor who had a prior SARS-CoV-2 infection. Each CDR3 is given with its conserved first and last residue. D genes are given only for firm matches. A row's size may be missing; if present it is once, few, many or a size class.

clone_size	d_call	v_call	j_call	cdr3_aa	cdr3_nt
.	TRBD1	TRBV6-1	TRBJ2-5	CASSETERGPRETQYF	TGTGCCAGCAGTGAGACGGAGAGGGGGCCGCGAGAGACCCAGTACTTC
.	TRBD2	TRBV11-3	TRBJ2-1	CASSYSTSALLPYNEQFF	TGTGCCAGCAGCTATAGTACTAGCGCACTACTACCGTACAATGAGCAGTTCTTC
.	.	TRBV2	TRBJ2-7	CASSERTDEQYF	TGTGCCAGCAGTGAACGGACGGACGAGCAGTACTTC
.	.	TRBV2	TRBJ1-4	CASSDIGLGEKLFF	TGTGCCAGCAGTGATATAGGGCTAGGGGAAAAACTGTTTTTT
.	.	TRBV11-2	TRBJ2-6	CASSSSLRVRRGANVLTF	TGTGCCAGCAGCTCCTCTTTGAGGGTCCGTCGTGGGGCCAACGTCCTGACTTTC
.	TRBD2	TRBV10-3	TRBJ2-5	CAISGLAGTQETQYF	TGTGCCATCAGTGGTCTAGCGGGGACCCAAGAGACCCAGTACTTC
medium-sized	.	TRBV19	TRBJ1-5	CASSSGTPSNQPQHF	TGTGCCAGTAGTTCCGGGACGCCTAGCAATCAGCCCCAGCATTTT
.	TRBD1	TRBV5-1	TRBJ2-1	CASSFRGPVGNEQFF	TGCGCCAGCAGCTTCAGGGGGCCGGTCGGGAATGAGCAGTTCTTC
.	TRBD1	TRBV19	TRBJ1-5	CASSRQNRQGNQPQHF	TGTGCCAGTAGCCGACAGAACCGACAGGGGAATCAGCCCCAGCATTTT
.	TRBD2	TRBV7-2	TRBJ2-1	CASSLSPILAGGGEQFF	TGTGCCAGCAGCTTATCCCCTATTCTAGCGGGAGGAGGTGAGCAGTTCTTC
.	TRBD1	TRBV7-2	TRBJ1-6	CASSTGGGYNSPLHF	TGTGCCAGCAGCACAGGGGGGGGTTATAATTCACCCCTCCACTTT
.	TRBD2	TRBV9	TRBJ2-4	CASSVEAGLAKNIQYF	TGTGCCAGCAGCGTTGAAGCGGGATTAGCCAAAAACATTCAGTACTTC
.	.	TRBV18	TRBJ2-2	CASSPNSVPNTGELFF	TGTGCCAGCTCACCTAACAGCGTACCTAACACCGGGGAGCTGTTTTTT
.	.	TRBV18	TRBJ2-7	CASSPPGSGYEQYF	TGTGCCAGCTCACCACCGGGCAGCGGCTACGAGCAGTACTTC
.	.	TRBV5-5	TRBJ2-3	CASSLGSRGASTDTQYF	TGTGCCAGCAGCTTAGGGAGTCGGGGGGCGAGCACAGATACGCAGTATTTT
.	.	TRBV5-1	TRBJ1-3	CASSPRRDSGNTIYF	TGCGCCAGCAGCCCCCGCCGCGACTCTGGAAACACCATATATTTT
.	.	TRBV7-2	TRBJ2-7	CASSFNSPYEQYF	TGTGCCAGCAGCTTTAACAGTCCCTACGAGCAGTACTTC
.	TRBD1	TRBV7-9	TRBJ1-1	CASREGANTEAFF	TGTGCCAGCAGGGAGGGGGCCAACACTGAAGCTTTCTTT
.	TRBD2	TRBV2	TRBJ2-1	CASSETSGGSSYNEQFF	TGTGCCAGCAGTGAAACTAGCGGGGGAAGCTCCTACAATGAGCAGTTCTTC
few	TRBD1	TRBV9	TRBJ1-4	CASSRTPRQGAPTDEKLFF	TGTGCCAGCAGCCGTACCCCCAGACAGGGGGCCCCGACGGATGAAAAACTGTTTTTT
once	TRBD1	TRBV7-2	TRBJ1-2	CASSLRDSSGGYTF	TGTGCCAGCAGCCTCCGGGACAGCTCGGGAGGCTACACCTTC
few	.	TRBV5-1	TRBJ1-1	CASSLGGVPEAFF	TGCGCCAGCAGCTTGGGGGGGGTGCCTGAAGCTTTCTTT
few	.	TRBV15	TRBJ1-5	CATSRDSQRGAQHF	TGTGCCACCAGCAGAGACAGCCAACGGGGGGCCCAGCATTTT
.	TRBD2	TRBV11-3	TRBJ2-7	CASSWGLAGDEQYF	TGTGCCAGCAGCTGGGGACTAGCGGGAGACGAGCAGTACTTC
.	.	TRBV24-1	TRBJ2-2	CATSGPSIRLWGTGELFF	TGTGCCACCAGCGGCCCCTCCATAAGGCTCTGGGGCACCGGGGAGCTGTTTTTT
.	.	TRBV5-6	TRBJ1-5	CASNLGGTSQPQHF	TGTGCCAGCAACTTGGGGGGGACTAGTCAGCCCCAGCATTTT
.	.	TRBV18	TRBJ1-5	CASSLDSNQPQHF	TGTGCCAGCTCACTGGATAGCAATCAGCCCCAGCATTTT
.	TRBD1	TRBV6-2/TRBV6-3	TRBJ1-2	CASSKRTGNRYGYTF	TGTGCCAGCAGTAAAAGGACAGGAAATCGCTATGGCTACACCTTC
few	.	TRBV5-1	TRBJ2-7	CASSLGTHGDEQYF	TGCGCCAGCAGCTTAGGGACGCACGGGGACGAGCAGTACTTC
.	.	TRBV28	TRBJ1-6	CASSLGGQPHNSPLHF	TGTGCCAGCAGCTTGGGAGGACAGCCACATAATTCACCCCTCCACTTT
.	.	TRBV24-1	TRBJ1-5	CASRGYQPQHF	TGTGCCAGCAGGGGTTATCAGCCCCAGCATTTT
once	.	TRBV19	TRBJ1-2	CASSIVGSQGGYTF	TGTGCCAGTAGTATCGTTGGCAGCCAAGGGGGCTACACCTTC
few	.	TRBV5-1	TRBJ1-2	CASSLSGTEDWGYTF	TGCGCCAGCAGCCTGTCCGGGACGGAGGATTGGGGCTACACCTTC
.	.	TRBV4-3	TRBJ2-1	CASSRSSVTEQFF	TGCGCCAGCAGCCGGTCTAGCGTCACTGAGCAGTTCTTC
.	.	TRBV11-3	TRBJ2-1	CASSLDTGTEQFF	TGTGCCAGCAGCTTAGATACGGGCACTGAGCAGTTCTTC
.	.	TRBV19	TRBJ1-4	CASNQGTTNEKLFF	TGTGCCAGTAACCAGGGGACAACTAATGAAAAACTGTTTTTT
.	.	TRBV2	TRBJ1-5	CASNGDSNQPQHF	TGTGCCAGCAATGGGGATAGCAATCAGCCCCAGCATTTT
.	.	TRBV12-3/TRBV12-4	TRBJ2-2	CASTYNTGELFF	TGTGCCAGCACCTACAACACCGGGGAGCTGTTTTTT
few	.	TRBV5-6	TRBJ1-1	CASSDGRDGGSTEAFF	TGTGCCAGCAGCGACGGCAGGGACGGAGGCTCGACTGAAGCTTTCTTT
.	.	TRBV3-1/TRBV3-2	TRBJ2-7	CASSQGQNEQYF	TGTGCCAGCAGCCAAGGCCAAAACGAGCAGTACTTC